This T cell receptor (beta chain) was recovered during a study of T cells in Graves' hyperthyroidism and ophthalmopathy. General study points: A 13 V-J signature model discriminated ophthalmopathy versus stable hyperthyroidism. The model made its ophthalmopathy prediction, and onset followed a median about 6 months later. Most expanded thyroid clonotypes above 0.001 recurred in blood.

The germline V gene encodes CDR1 SGHNT and CDR2 YYREEE (reference sequence). V lost 4 bases, J lost 2 bases, and 12 bases lay in between. The CDR3 covers 14 residues. This clonotype was recorded many times. The antigen is not known. RNA transcripts were the template for amplifying TCR beta CDR3 regions. With the HTBI primer set, the TCR CDR3 went through a first round of RT-PCR. Using its own MiXCR run on the multiplex PCR reads, TCRdb lists one record per CDR3 protein. Here the sample spans roughly 500,000 distinct CDR3 sequences, about 45% being singletons. The clonotype comes from an adult woman with Graves' disease, either hyperthyroidism or ophthalmopathy (not recorded which). Sequences were obtained from peripheral blood or thyroid tissue (not recorded which). The V and J genes are TRBV5-4 and TRBJ2-5; a possible D gene is TRBD2 (5 bases). The CDR3 coding sequence is TGTGCCAGCAGCCTATGGACTGAACAAGAGACCCAGTACTTC. Its protein is CASSLWTEQETQYF.